This is a list of T cell receptor beta chains from one sample in a study of CD8+ T cells in alopecia areata. Using immunoSEQ multiplex PCR, the repertoire was profiled, and TCRdb retains in-frame clones only, with some absent. This table has around 140,000 clones, 40% to 65% appearing once. Specimen: CD4+ T cells sorted from blood, collected at week 0. The source of these receptors is a human donor with alopecia areata. Both conserved end residues are part of each CDR3. A D gene is named only where the DNA matches it firmly. Only part of the rows carry a size: once, few, many, or a class if the clone is expanded.

>NA|TRBJ2-1|TRBV29-1|NA
TGCAGCGTTGGGGCCCCGAACAATGAGCAGTTCTTC
CSVGAPNNEQFF
>NA|TRBJ2-7|TRBV29-1|TRBD1
TGCAGCGTTGTCTCCGGACAGGGAGAAACCCACGAGCAGTACTTC
CSVVSGQGETHEQYF
>NA|TRBJ1-2|TRBV27|NA
TGTGCCAGCAGTCCCCGCATTGGGGGCTACACCTTC
CASSPRIGGYTF
>NA|TRBJ1-1|TRBV30|NA
TGTGCCTGGAGCCCCGACAGGAACACTGAAGCTTTCTTT
CAWSPDRNTEAFF
>NA|TRBJ2-7|TRBV9|TRBD2
TGTGCCAGCAGCGCTCTTCCGGGACTAGCCTACGAGGAGCAGTACTTC
CASSALPGLAYEEQYF
>NA|TRBJ1-5|TRBV7-2|NA
TGTGCCAGCAGCGCCCGACCCTCCGGAGGCAATCAGCCCCAGCATTTT
CASSARPSGGNQPQHF
>NA|TRBJ1-4|TRBV13|NA
TGTGCCAGCAGCCAATCAACAACTAATGAAAAACTGTTTTTT
CASSQSTTNEKLFF
>few|TRBJ2-3|TRBV29-1|NA
TGCAGCGTTGTCGGGCGCCTCACAGATACGCAGTATTTT
CSVVGRLTDTQYF
>few|TRBJ2-1|TRBV29-1|TRBD1
TGCAGCGTGCCCCCCAGGGGGCTCTCCTCCTACAATGAGCAGTTCTTC
CSVPPRGLSSYNEQFF
>NA|TRBJ2-5|TRBV29-1|NA
TGCAGCGTTGGAGGGCGAGAGACCCAGTACTTC
CSVGGRETQYF
>NA|TRBJ1-2|TRBV30|NA
TGTGCCTGGAGTGTACGGTTTGGGCAGCGCAGCTATGGCTACACCTTC
CAWSVRFGQRSYGYTF
>NA|TRBJ2-3|TRBV5-6|NA
TGTGCCAGCAGGCCCACAGGGTTCGATACGCAGTATTTT
CASRPTGFDTQYF
>NA|TRBJ1-1|TRBV30|NA
TGTGCCTGGAGCCCCAGGGGCTCTGAAGCTTTCTTT
CAWSPRGSEAFF
>NA|TRBJ1-2|TRBV29-1|TRBD1
TGCAGCGTTGAAGATGGGGGGACAGGCTATGGCTACACCTTC
CSVEDGGTGYGYTF
>NA|TRBJ1-3|TRBV4-3|NA
TGCGCCAGCAGCCAAGGCCCCCAGACAGCTTCCTCTGGAAACACCATATATTTT
CASSQGPQTASSGNTIYF
>NA|TRBJ2-5|TRBV29-1|TRBD1
TGCAGCGTTGGTCAAGGGGGCGGCCAAGAGACCCAGTACTTC
CSVGQGGGQETQYF
>once|TRBJ2-1|TRBV4-2|TRBD2
TGTGCCAGCAGCCAAGACCCACTAGCGGGGGATCCGGATGAGCAGTTCTTC
CASSQDPLAGDPDEQFF
>few|TRBJ1-1|TRBV14|NA
TGTGCCAGCAGCCCTAGCCCACAGAGTCGGGGAGCTTTCTTT
CASSPSPQSRGAFF
>NA|TRBJ1-1|TRBV30|TRBD1
TGTGCCCGATCGACAGGGGTCCGTGGCCACACTGAAGCTTTCTTT
CARSTGVRGHTEAFF
>few|TRBJ1-2|TRBV15|NA
TGTGCCACCAGCAGAGATCGACAGGTTAACTATGGCTACACCTTC
CATSRDRQVNYGYTF
>NA|TRBJ2-3|TRBV7-2|TRBD2
TGTGCCAGCAGACCCTGGGGGGGTAGCACAGATACGCAGTATTTT
CASRPWGGSTDTQYF
>NA|TRBJ1-2|TRBV28|NA
TGTGCCAGCAGTTTATCAGCCCGTTCCTATGGCTACACCTTC
CASSLSARSYGYTF
>few|TRBJ1-2|TRBV7-9|NA
TGTGCCAGCAGCTTAACGGGGGGCCGTTTGGGCTACACCTTC
CASSLTGGRLGYTF
>NA|TRBJ2-3|TRBV7-2|NA
TGTGCCAGCAGCTTTCTAGGGGCCGAAGATACGCAGTATTTT
CASSFLGAEDTQYF
>few|TRBJ1-5|TRBV19|TRBD1
TGTGCCAGTAGTGTTCGGGACAGTCAGCCCCAGCATTTT
CASSVRDSQPQHF
>NA|TRBJ2-4|TRBV4-1|TRBD2
TGCGCCAGCAGCCAACCGGCGGGGGGAAATTTGGACATTCAGTACTTC
CASSQPAGGNLDIQYF
>NA|TRBJ2-5|TRBV18|NA
TGTGCCAGCTCCCCGAATCGTGAGACCCAGTACTTC
CASSPNRETQYF
>few|TRBJ2-1|TRBV29-1|NA
TGCAGCGTTGTCCTCTTGTCCACGAGCTCCTACAATGAGCAGTTCTTC
CSVVLLSTSSYNEQFF
>NA|TRBJ2-5|TRBV11-2|TRBD2
TGTGCCAGCAGCCCAGGGACTATTGAGACCCAGTACTTC
CASSPGTIETQYF
>few|TRBJ2-2|TRBV29-1|NA
TGCAGCGTCGGAGGGATTGGAGGCATCACCGGGGAGCTGTTTTTT
CSVGGIGGITGELFF
>NA|TRBJ2-3|TRBV29-1|NA
TGCAGCGTTGAACCGGGTTCAGATACGCAGTATTTT
CSVEPGSDTQYF
>NA|TRBJ2-1|TRBV7-2|TRBD2
TGTGCCAGCAGCCAGGGACTAGCGGGAGTGGGCGAGCAGTTCTTC
CASSQGLAGVGEQFF
>few|TRBJ2-7|TRBV2|TRBD2
TGTGCCAGCAGTGGGGCTAGCGGGAGGGCCTCCTACGAGCAGTACTTC
CASSGASGRASYEQYF
>once|TRBJ2-7|TRBV30|TRBD1
TGTGCCTGGACCGGGACAGCCTACGAGCAGTACTTC
CAWTGTAYEQYF
>few|TRBJ1-1|TRBV19|NA
TGTGCCAGTAGTGCGGTGGAGGACACTGAAGCTTTCTTT
CASSAVEDTEAFF
>few|TRBJ2-1|TRBV2|TRBD2
TGTGCCAGCAGCCAGACTAGCGGGATTGATAATGAGCAGTTCTTC
CASSQTSGIDNEQFF
>few|TRBJ1-1|TRBV29-1|NA
TGCAGCGTTGGAGGCAGGGGGAACACTGAAGCTTTCTTT
CSVGGRGNTEAFF
>once|TRBJ1-5|TRBV28|NA
TGTGCCAGCAGTTCAATTAATCAGCCCCAGCATTTT
CASSSINQPQHF
>NA|TRBJ1-1|TRBV4-1|NA
TGCGCCAGCAGCCAAGCGGCGGTACGCTTGAACACTGAAGCTTTCTTT
CASSQAAVRLNTEAFF
>NA|TRBJ1-5|TRBV4-2|NA
TGTGCCAGCAGCCAGGACGCGATTGATCAGCCCCAGCATTTT
CASSQDAIDQPQHF
>once|TRBJ1-1|TRBV29-1|NA
TGCAGCGTGAACCGGGACGGGAACATGAACACTGAAGCTTTCTTT
CSVNRDGNMNTEAFF
>NA|TRBJ2-7|TRBV7-6|NA
TGTGCCAGCAGCTTAACGGATAGCTCCTACGAGCAGTACTTC
CASSLTDSSYEQYF
>few|TRBJ2-1|TRBV29-1|NA
TGCAGCGTTGAAGGACGGCAGGTGGAGCAGTTCTTC
CSVEGRQVEQFF
>NA|TRBJ1-1|TRBV15|NA
TGTGCCACCAGCAGAGGATGGGGCGGTGGGGCTTTCTTT
CATSRGWGGGAFF
>few|TRBJ2-1|TRBV25-1|TRBD1
TGTGCCAGCAGTGAATGGGTGCAGGGGGCGCCTCCTCCGAATGAGCAGTTCTTC
CASSEWVQGAPPPNEQFF
>NA|TRBJ2-5|TRBV9|TRBD2
TGTGCCAGCAGCGCCGGGACTAGCGGGAGGGCAGAGACCCAGTACTTC
CASSAGTSGRAETQYF
>NA|TRBJ2-7|TRBV29-1|NA
TGCAGCGTTGAAGGGCAATACGAGCAGTACTTC
CSVEGQYEQYF
>few|TRBJ2-2|TRBV7-2|NA
TGTGCCAGCAGCCAGGGACTCAACGGGGAGCTGTTTTTT
CASSQGLNGELFF
>few|TRBJ2-3|TRBV29-1|NA
TGCAGCGTTGCCTGGCAGGGGAAGGATACGCAGTATTTT
CSVAWQGKDTQYF
>few|TRBJ1-2|TRBV7-8|NA
TGTGCCAGCAGCTTCAGGGAGGAGGGCTACACCTTC
CASSFREEGYTF
>few|TRBJ1-4|TRBV4-1|NA
TGCGCCAGCAGCCAAGTAGCAGGACCGGAGGAAAAACTGTTTTTT
CASSQVAGPEEKLFF
>NA|TRBJ2-3|TRBV6-5|NA
TGTGCCAGTTCAAGGGCGAGGGGCCCCTCGGCGCAGTATTTT
CASSRARGPSAQYF
>once|TRBJ1-2|TRBV9|TRBD1
TGTGCCAGCAGCGCCGGACAGGGCAACTATGGCTACACCTTC
CASSAGQGNYGYTF
>few|TRBJ2-7|TRBV5-1|NA
TGCGCCAGCAGCTTGACCCTGGGGACAACGATTTACGAGCAGTACTTC
CASSLTLGTTIYEQYF
>NA|TRBJ2-7|TRBV6-5|TRBD1
TGTGCCAGCCGAGGACGGACAGGGGGGCCGGACGAGCAGTACTTC
CASRGRTGGPDEQYF